This T cell receptor beta chain was profiled in a study of blood T cell repertoires in COVID-19. Overall study: In each case, the material was cDNA or gDNA derived from T cells, B-cell-depleted T cells, or PBMCs.

Repertoires were generated with immunoSEQ multiplex PCR, while TCRdb's copy carries only in-frame clones and drops some. This sample yields over 200,000 clones, of which around 88% are seen a single time; roughly 10% belongs to the top ten. V lost 0 bases and J lost 5, with 10 bases in between. Germline assignment: CDR1 ENHRY and CDR2 SYGVKD. The CDR3 is made up of 14 amino acids. Which cohort a participant joined came from the clinical history participants gave. What the recovered Cohort 3 donors had was two negative PCRs, clearance, or symptom resolution. Sequenced sample: PBMCs or T cells enriched from blood (not recorded which). This chain joins TRBV10-3 and TRBJ1-1; D gene ambiguous. The TCR originated in a man aged 40-50 years who had recovered from COVID-19. The CDR3 bases are TGTGCCATCAGTGAGTCGCGGGAGATAACTGAAGCTTTCTTT. Protein sequence: CAISESREITEAFF.